The clone carrying this T cell receptor beta chain has only a few counts. What it recognizes is unknown. Disease duration under 2 months; hyperthyroidism patients were aged 18 to 65. This entry comes from a study of T cells in Graves' hyperthyroidism and ophthalmopathy. The study's findings and limits: Model-based prediction identified ophthalmopathy a median roughly 5.9 months prior to its onset.

What was amplified from RNA transcripts were TCR beta CDR3 regions. When the TCR CDR3 underwent first-round RT-PCR, the HTBI primer set was used. TCRdb fed the multiplex PCR reads into MiXCR, producing one record per CDR3 protein. The table has about 770,000 distinct CDR3 sequences, around 20% seen once. Germline lookup yields CDR1 MNHEY and CDR2 SVGAGI. The CDR3 is 13 amino acids. With 2 bases removed from V and 9 bases from J, the gap between germline ends came to 11 bases. This clonotype was sampled from a woman aged 45 to 65 with Graves' hyperthyroidism that later progressed to Graves' ophthalmopathy. The sequencing sample was made of blood. This chain joins TRBV6-5 and TRBJ2-1, with a tentative D call TRBD1 (6 bases). CDR3 DNA sequence: TGTGCCAGCAGTTACGTCAAGGACAGTGAGCAGTTCTTC. Translation gives CASSYVKDSEQFF.